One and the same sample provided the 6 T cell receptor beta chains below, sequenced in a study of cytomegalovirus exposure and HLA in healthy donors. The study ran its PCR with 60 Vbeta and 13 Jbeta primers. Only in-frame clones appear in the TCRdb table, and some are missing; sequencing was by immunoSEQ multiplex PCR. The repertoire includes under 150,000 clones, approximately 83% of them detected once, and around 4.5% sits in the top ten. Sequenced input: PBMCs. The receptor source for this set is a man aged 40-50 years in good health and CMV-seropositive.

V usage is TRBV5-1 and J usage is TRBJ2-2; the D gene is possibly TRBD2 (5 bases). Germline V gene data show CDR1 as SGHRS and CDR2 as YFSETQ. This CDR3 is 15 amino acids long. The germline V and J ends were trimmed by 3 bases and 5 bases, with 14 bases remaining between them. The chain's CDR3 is CASSSSSGTTGELFF. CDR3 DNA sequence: TGCGCCAGCAGCTCTTCGAGCGGTACTACCGGGGAGCTGTTTTTT.

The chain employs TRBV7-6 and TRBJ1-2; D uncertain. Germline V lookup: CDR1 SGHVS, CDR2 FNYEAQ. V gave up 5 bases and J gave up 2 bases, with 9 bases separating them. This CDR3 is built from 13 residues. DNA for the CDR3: TGTGCCAGCAGCGGACTCGCCAACTATGGCTACACCTTC. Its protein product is CASSGLANYGYTF.

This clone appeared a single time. CDR3 sequence: CASRDDRVGEKLFF. CDR3 nucleotides: TGTGCCAGCAGAGACGACAGGGTAGGAGAAAAACTGTTTTTT. The chain has TRBV7-2 and TRBJ1-4; 7 bases agree with TRBD1. The J segment lost 8 bases and the V segment lost 6 bases, leaving 9 bases of the junction unmatched. This CDR3 spans 14 amino acids. Germline CDR1 and CDR2: SGHTA and FQGNSA.

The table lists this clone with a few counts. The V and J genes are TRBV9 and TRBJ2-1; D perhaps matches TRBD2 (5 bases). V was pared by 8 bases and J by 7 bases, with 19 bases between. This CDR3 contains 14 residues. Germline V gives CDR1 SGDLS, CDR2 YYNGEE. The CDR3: CASHRWETSNEQFF. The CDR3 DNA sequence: TGTGCCAGTCATCGGTGGGAGACCTCAAATGAGCAGTTCTTC.

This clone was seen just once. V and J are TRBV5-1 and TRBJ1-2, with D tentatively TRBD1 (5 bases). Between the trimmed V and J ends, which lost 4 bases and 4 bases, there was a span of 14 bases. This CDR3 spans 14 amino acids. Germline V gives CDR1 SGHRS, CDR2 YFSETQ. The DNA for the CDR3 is TGCGCCAGCAGCGTAACGGGACTGCCCTATGGCTACACCTTC. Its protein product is CASSVTGLPYGYTF.

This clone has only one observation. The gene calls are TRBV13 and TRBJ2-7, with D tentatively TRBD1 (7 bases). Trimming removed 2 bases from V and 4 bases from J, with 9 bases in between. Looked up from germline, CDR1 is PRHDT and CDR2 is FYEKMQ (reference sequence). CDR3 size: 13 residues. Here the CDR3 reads CASSLQGGYEQYF. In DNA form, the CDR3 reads TGTGCCAGCAGCTTACAGGGGGGTTACGAGCAGTACTTC.